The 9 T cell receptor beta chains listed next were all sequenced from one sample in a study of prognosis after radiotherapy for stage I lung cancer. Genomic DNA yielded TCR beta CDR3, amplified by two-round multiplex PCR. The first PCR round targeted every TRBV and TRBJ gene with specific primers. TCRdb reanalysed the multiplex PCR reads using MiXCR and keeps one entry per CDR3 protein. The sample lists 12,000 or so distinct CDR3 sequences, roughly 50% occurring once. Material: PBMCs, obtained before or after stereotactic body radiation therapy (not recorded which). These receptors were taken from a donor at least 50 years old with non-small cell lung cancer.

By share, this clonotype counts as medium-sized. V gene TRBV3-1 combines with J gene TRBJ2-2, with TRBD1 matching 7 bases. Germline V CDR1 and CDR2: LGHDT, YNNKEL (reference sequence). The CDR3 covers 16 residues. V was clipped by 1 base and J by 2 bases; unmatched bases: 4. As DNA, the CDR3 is TGTGCCAGCAGCCAAGGGACAGGACTTAACACCGGGGAGCTGTTTTTT. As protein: CASSQGTGLNTGELFF.

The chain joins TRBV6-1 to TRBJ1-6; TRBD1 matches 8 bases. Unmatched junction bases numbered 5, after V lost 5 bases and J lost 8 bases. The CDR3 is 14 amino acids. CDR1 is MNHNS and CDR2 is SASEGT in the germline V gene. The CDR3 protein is CASSLNRGDSPLHF. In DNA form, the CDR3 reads TGTGCCAGCAGTCTTAACAGGGGGGATTCACCCCTCCACTTT.

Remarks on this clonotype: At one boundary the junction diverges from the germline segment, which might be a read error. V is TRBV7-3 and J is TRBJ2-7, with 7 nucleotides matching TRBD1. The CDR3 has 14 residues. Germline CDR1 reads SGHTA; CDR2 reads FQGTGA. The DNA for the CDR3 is TGTGCCAGCAGCCCTACAGGGGCCATCTACGTGCAGTACTTC. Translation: CASSPTGAIYVQYF.

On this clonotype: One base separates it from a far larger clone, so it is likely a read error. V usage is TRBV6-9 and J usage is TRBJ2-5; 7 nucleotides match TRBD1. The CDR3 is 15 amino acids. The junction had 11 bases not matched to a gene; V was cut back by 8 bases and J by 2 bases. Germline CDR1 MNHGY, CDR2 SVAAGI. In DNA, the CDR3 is TGTGCCAGCGGGTGCAGCGGACAGGTACAAGAGACCCAGTACTTC. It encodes CASGCSGQVQETQYF.

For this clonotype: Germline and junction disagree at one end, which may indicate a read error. This CDR3 reads CASSVGLGGGGTDTQYF. The CDR3 DNA follows: TGTGCCAGCAGCGTAGGATTAGGAGGGGGCGGCACAGACACGCAGTATTTT. The V and J genes are TRBV9 and TRBJ2-3; possibly TRBD1 for D (7 bases). Germline CDR1 is SGDLS and CDR2 is YYNGEE. CDR3 length: 17 residues.

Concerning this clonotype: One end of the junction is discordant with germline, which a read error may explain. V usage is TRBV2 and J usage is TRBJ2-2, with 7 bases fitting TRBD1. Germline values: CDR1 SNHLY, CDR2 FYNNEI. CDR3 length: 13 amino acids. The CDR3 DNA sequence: TGTGTCAGCAGACAGGGTTCCGCCGGGGAGCTGTTTTTT. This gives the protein CVSRQGSAGELFF.

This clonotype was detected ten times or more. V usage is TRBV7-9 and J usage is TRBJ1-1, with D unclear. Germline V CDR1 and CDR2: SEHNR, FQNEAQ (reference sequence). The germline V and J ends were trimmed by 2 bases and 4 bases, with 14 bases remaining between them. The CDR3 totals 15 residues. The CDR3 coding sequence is TGTGCCAGCAGCTTACGCCTAGGACGCGTCACTGAAGCTTTCTTT. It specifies CASSLRLGRVTEAFF.

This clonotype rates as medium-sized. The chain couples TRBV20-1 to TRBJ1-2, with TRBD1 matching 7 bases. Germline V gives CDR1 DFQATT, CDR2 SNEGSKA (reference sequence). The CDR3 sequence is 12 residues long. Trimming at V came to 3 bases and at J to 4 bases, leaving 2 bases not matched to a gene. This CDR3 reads CSARDRTYGYTF. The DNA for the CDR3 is TGCAGTGCTAGGGACAGGACCTATGGCTACACCTTC.

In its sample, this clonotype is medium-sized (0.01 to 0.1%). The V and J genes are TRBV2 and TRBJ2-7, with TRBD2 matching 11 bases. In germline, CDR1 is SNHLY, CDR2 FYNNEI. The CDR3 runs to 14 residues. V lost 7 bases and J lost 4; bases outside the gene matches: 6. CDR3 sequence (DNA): TGTGCCAGCACCAGGACTAGCGGGCCTTACGAGCAGTACTTC. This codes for CASTRTSGPYEQYF.